A selection of T cell receptor beta chains follows, all from one sample in a study of identical twins. TCRdb independently ran MiXCR on the 5' RACE reads; one entry per CDR3 protein. The table records 1.5 million or so distinct CDR3 sequences, under 35% of them present only once. Material for sequencing was cord blood. These receptors came from a newborn girl in good health. Each CDR3 is given with its conserved first and last residue. D genes are given only for firm matches. Only some rows state a clone size, as once, few, many or a class for expanded clones.

d_call,v_call,j_call,clone_size,cdr3_aa,cdr3_nt
.,TRBV12-3/TRBV12-4,TRBJ1-1,few,CASRQGTTEAFF,TGTGCCAGCAGGCAGGGGACCACTGAAGCTTTCTTT
.,TRBV12-3/TRBV12-4,TRBJ1-5,.,CASSPRPFEANQPQHF,TGTGCCAGCAGCCCCCGGCCCTTTGAGGCGAATCAGCCCCAGCATTTT
TRBD2,TRBV20-1,TRBJ2-7,many,CSARDRLAGPYEQYF,TGCAGTGCTAGAGATCGGCTAGCGGGGCCCTACGAGCAGTACTTC
.,TRBV11-1,TRBJ1-2,.,CASSSIYGYTF,TGTGCCAGCAGCTCTATATATGGCTACACCTTC
TRBD1,TRBV20-1,TRBJ1-1,.,CSAVQGGDTEAFF,TGCAGTGCCGTACAGGGGGGGGACACTGAAGCTTTCTTT
TRBD1,TRBV5-1,TRBJ2-5,few,CASSLAMDRIQETQYF,TGCGCCAGCAGCTTGGCCATGGACAGGATACAAGAGACCCAGTACTTC
.,TRBV20-1,TRBJ2-7,few,CSASGIRVSYEQYF,TGCAGTGCTAGCGGGATAAGGGTCTCCTACGAGCAGTACTTC
TRBD1,TRBV28,TRBJ2-2,few,CASSLIGQGAFGELFF,TGTGCCAGCAGTCTCATAGGACAGGGGGCTTTCGGGGAGCTGTTTTTT
TRBD1,TRBV27,TRBJ1-4,.,CASSFVGTGNEKLFF,TGTGCCAGCAGTTTCGTTGGGACAGGGAATGAAAAACTGTTTTTT
TRBD2,TRBV29-1,TRBJ2-4,.,CSVARGGKAKNIQYF,TGCAGCGTTGCAAGGGGAGGGAAGGCCAAAAACATTCAGTACTTC
TRBD2,TRBV29-1,TRBJ2-5,few,CSTTPPGLAGVGGETQYF,TGCAGCACAACCCCCCCGGGACTAGCGGGAGTAGGGGGAGAGACCCAGTACTTC
TRBD2,TRBV29-1,TRBJ2-7,.,CSVWVVRGRMTSTSSYEQYF,TGCAGCGTATGGGTCGTAAGGGGACGGATGACTAGCACGAGCTCCTACGAGCAGTACTTC
.,TRBV7-9,TRBJ1-6,few,CASSPPGQGRNSPLHF,TGTGCCAGCAGCCCGCCGGGGCAGGGGAGAAATTCACCCCTCCACTTT
TRBD1,TRBV20-1,TRBJ2-3,.,CSANAGGSTDTQYF,TGCAGTGCTAACGCAGGGGGAAGCACAGATACGCAGTATTTT
.,TRBV2,TRBJ2-7,many,CASSEAYEQYF,TGTGCCAGCAGTGAAGCCTACGAGCAGTACTTC
TRBD2,TRBV20-1,TRBJ2-7,.,CSASGTTDYEQYF,TGCAGTGCTTCCGGGACTACCGACTACGAGCAGTACTTC
.,TRBV9,TRBJ1-1,.,CASSGMQVRTEAFF,TGTGCCAGCAGCGGAATGCAGGTTCGCACTGAAGCTTTCTTT
TRBD1,TRBV25-1,TRBJ2-2,.,CASSEWDRGGTGELFF,TGTGCCAGCAGTGAATGGGACAGGGGGGGCACCGGGGAGCTGTTTTTT
.,TRBV3-1,TRBJ2-7,.,CASSQDGGRYEQYF,TGTGCCAGCAGCCAAGATGGGGGGCGCTACGAGCAGTACTTC
TRBD1,TRBV20-1,TRBJ2-7,few,CSASPDRGDPYEQYF,TGCAGTGCTAGTCCCGACAGGGGTGACCCCTACGAGCAGTACTTC
.,TRBV6-2/TRBV6-3,TRBJ2-1,.,CASNFQRGRSYNEQFF,TGTGCCAGCAACTTCCAAAGGGGCCGCTCCTACAATGAGCAGTTCTTC
TRBD2,TRBV24-1,TRBJ2-7,few,CAAKRGSSYEQYF,TGTGCCGCGAAGCGGGGTAGCTCCTACGAGCAGTACTTC
TRBD1,TRBV10-3,TRBJ2-5,many,CAIKRTGLLETQYF,TGTGCCATCAAGAGGACAGGGTTGTTAGAGACCCAGTACTTC